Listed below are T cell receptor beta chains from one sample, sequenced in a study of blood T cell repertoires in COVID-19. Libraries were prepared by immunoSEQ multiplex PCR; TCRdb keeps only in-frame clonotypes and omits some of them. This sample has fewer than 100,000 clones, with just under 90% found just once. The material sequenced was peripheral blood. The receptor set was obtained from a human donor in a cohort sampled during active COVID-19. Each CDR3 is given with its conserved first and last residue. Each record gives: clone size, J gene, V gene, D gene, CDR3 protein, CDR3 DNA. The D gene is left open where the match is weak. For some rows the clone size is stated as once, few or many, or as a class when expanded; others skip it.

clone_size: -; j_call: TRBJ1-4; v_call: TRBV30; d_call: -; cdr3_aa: CAWAGQGNEKLFF; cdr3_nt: TGTGCCTGGGCGGGTCAGGGGAATGAAAAACTGTTTTTT
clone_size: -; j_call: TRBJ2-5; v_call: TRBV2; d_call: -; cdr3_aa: CASRVLQGGETQYF; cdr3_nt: TGTGCCAGCAGGGTATTGCAGGGGGGAGAGACCCAGTACTTC
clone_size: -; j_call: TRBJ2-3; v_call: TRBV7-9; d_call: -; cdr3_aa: CASSWTDSASTDTQYF; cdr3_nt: TGTGCCAGCAGCTGGACCGACAGCGCTAGCACAGATACGCAGTATTTT
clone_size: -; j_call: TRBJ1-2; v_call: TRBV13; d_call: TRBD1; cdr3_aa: CASSHRDRDYGYTF; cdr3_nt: TGTGCCAGCAGCCACCGGGACAGGGACTATGGCTACACCTTC
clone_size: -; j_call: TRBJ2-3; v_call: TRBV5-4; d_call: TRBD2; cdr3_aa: CASSPELGRAGDTQYF; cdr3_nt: TGTGCCAGCAGCCCGGAGCTCGGGAGGGCCGGAGATACGCAGTATTTT
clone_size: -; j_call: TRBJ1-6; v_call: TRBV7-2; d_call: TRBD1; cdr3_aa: CASLGQGGMSPLHF; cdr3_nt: TGTGCCAGCCTGGGGCAGGGGGGAATGTCACCCCTCCACTTT
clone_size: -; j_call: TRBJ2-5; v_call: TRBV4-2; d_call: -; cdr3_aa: CASSQDREILQTQYF; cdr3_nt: TGTGCCAGCAGCCAAGATAGGGAGATTTTGCAGACCCAGTACTTC
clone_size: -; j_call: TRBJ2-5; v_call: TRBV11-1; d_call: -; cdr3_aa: CASSSQGLEETQYF; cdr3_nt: TGTGCCAGCAGCTCCCAGGGATTAGAAGAGACCCAGTACTTC
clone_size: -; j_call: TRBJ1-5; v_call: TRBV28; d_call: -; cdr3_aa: CAGTGFAQPQHF; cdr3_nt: TGTGCCGGCACAGGGTTTGCTCAGCCCCAGCATTTT
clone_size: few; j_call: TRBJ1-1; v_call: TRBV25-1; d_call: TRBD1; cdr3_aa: CASDRGEMNTEAFF; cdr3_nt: TGTGCCAGCGACAGGGGGGAAATGAACACTGAAGCTTTCTTT
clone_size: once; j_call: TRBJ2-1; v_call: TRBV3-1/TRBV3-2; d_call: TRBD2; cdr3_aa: CASSVTSDSYNEQFF; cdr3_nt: TGTGCCAGCAGCGTTACTAGCGACTCCTACAATGAGCAGTTCTTC
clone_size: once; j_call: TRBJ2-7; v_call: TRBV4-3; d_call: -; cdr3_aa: CASSPRTTGEQYF; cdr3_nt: TGCGCCAGCAGCCCCAGGACCACGGGGGAGCAGTACTTC
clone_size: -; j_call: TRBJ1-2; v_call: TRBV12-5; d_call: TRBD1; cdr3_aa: CASGIQGGQGPHSVGYTF; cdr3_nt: TGTGCTAGTGGTATCCAAGGGGGACAGGGGCCACACAGCGTTGGCTACACCTTC
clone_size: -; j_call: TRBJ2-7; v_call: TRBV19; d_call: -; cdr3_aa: CASSPGFAYEQYF; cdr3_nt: TGTGCCAGTAGTCCGGGATTTGCCTACGAGCAGTACTTC
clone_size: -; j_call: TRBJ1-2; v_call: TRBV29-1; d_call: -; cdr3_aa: CSVEASDGYTF; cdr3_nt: TGCAGCGTTGAAGCCTCAGATGGCTACACCTTC
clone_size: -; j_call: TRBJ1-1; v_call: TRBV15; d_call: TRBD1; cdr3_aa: CATSREQGAFEAFF; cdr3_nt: TGTGCCACCAGCAGAGAGCAGGGGGCGTTTGAAGCTTTCTTT
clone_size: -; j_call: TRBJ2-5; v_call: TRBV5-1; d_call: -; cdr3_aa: CASSLVAGSAETQYF; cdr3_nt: TGCGCCAGCAGCTTGGTGGCGGGGAGTGCAGAGACCCAGTACTTC
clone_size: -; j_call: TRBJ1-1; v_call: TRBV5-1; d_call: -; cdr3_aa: CASRTTTGLNTEAFF; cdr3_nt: TGCGCCAGCAGGACCACGACGGGTCTGAACACTGAAGCTTTCTTT
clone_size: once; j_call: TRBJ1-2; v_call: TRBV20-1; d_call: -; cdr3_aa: CSAIEDRIYGYTF; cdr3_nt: TGCAGTGCTATTGAGGACAGAATCTATGGCTACACCTTC
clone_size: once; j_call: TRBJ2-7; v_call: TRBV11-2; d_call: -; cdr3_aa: CASSLDRRFYEQYF; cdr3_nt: TGTGCCAGCAGCTTAGATCGGCGGTTCTACGAGCAGTACTTC
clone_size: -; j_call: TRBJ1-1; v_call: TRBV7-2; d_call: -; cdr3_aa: CASSLFGGGNTEAFF; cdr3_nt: TGTGCCAGCAGCTTATTCGGGGGGGGGAACACTGAAGCTTTCTTT
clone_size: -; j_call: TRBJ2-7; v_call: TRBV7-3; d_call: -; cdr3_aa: CASSSTGYSYEQYF; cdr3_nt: TGTGCCAGCAGCTCCACAGGGTACTCCTACGAGCAGTACTTC
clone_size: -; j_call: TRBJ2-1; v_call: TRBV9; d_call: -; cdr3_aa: CASSSLGLGNEQFF; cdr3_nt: TGTGCCAGCAGCTCTTTGGGCCTGGGCAATGAGCAGTTCTTC
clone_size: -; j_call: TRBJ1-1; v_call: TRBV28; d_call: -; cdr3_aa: CASRSRVRYTEAFF; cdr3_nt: TGTGCCAGCAGGTCCCGGGTCAGATACACTGAAGCTTTCTTT
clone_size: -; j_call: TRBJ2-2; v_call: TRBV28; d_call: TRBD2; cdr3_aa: CASSLRLAGGELFF; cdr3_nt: TGTGCCAGCAGTTTGAGGCTAGCGGGAGGGGAGCTGTTTTTT
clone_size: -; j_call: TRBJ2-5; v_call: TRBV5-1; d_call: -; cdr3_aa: CASSIMTGTQETQYF; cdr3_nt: TGCGCCAGCAGCATAATGACAGGTACACAAGAGACCCAGTACTTC
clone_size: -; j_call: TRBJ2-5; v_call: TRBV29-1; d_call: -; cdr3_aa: CSVHRGETQYF; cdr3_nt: TGCAGCGTTCATCGAGGGGAGACCCAGTACTTC
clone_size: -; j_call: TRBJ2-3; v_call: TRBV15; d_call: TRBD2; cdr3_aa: CATSRDPSGGAIDTQYF; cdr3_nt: TGTGCCACCAGCAGAGATCCCAGCGGGGGGGCCATAGATACGCAGTATTTT
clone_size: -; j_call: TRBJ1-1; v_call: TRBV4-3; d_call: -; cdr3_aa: CASSQDPLSTGPTEAFF; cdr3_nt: TGCGCCAGCAGCCAAGATCCCCTCTCCACAGGGCCCACTGAAGCTTTCTTT
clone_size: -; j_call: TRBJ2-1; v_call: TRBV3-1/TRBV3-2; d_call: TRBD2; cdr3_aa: CASSQNLAGLSNEQFF; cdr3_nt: TGTGCCAGCAGCCAAAACCTAGCGGGGTTATCCAATGAGCAGTTCTTC
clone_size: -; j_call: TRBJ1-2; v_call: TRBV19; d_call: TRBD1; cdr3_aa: CASSQGQGNYGYTF; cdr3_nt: TGTGCCAGTAGTCAGGGACAGGGAAACTATGGCTACACCTTC
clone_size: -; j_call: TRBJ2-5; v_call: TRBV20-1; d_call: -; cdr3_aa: CSASRGQGFSETQYF; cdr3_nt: TGCAGTGCTAGTCGTGGGCAGGGGTTTTCAGAGACCCAGTACTTC
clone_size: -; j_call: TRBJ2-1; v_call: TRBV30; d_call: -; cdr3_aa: CAWRSLNEQFF; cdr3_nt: TGTGCCTGGAGATCGCTAAATGAGCAGTTCTTC
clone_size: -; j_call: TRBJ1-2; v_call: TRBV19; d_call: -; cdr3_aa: CASSTTGLGYTF; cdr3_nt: TGTGCCAGTAGTACTACAGGTCTTGGCTACACCTTC
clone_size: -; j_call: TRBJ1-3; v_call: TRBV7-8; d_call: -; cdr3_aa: CASSLSTSGNTIYF; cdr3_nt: TGTGCCAGCAGCTTATCTACCTCTGGAAACACCATATATTTT
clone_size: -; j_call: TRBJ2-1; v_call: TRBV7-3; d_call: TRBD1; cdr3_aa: CASSRLGQGTDNEQFF; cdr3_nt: TGTGCCAGCAGCCGACTAGGACAGGGGACTGACAATGAGCAGTTCTTC
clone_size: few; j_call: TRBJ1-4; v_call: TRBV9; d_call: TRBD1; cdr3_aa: CASSVEGRGQEKLFF; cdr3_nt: TGTGCCAGCAGCGTAGAGGGCAGGGGGCAGGAAAAACTGTTTTTT
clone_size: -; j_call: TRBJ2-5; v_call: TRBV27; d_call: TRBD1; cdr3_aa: CASRITGEETQYF; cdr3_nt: TGTGCCAGCAGGATAACAGGGGAAGAGACCCAGTACTTC
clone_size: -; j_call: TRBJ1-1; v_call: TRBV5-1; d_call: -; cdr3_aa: CATRTGEGPEAFF; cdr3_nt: TGCGCCACCCGGACCGGGGAAGGACCTGAAGCTTTCTTT
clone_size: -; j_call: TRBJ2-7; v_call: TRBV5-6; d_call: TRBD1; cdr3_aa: CASSTGTGSYEQYF; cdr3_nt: TGTGCCAGCAGCACCGGGACAGGCTCCTACGAGCAGTACTTC
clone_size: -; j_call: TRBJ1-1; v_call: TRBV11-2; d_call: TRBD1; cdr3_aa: CASSLGTGGHTEAFF; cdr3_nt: TGTGCCAGCAGCTTAGGGACAGGGGGTCACACTGAAGCTTTCTTT
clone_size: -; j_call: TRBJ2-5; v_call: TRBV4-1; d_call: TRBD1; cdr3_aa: CASSPHTGTGARETQYF; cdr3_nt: TGCGCCAGCAGCCCTCATACCGGGACAGGGGCAAGGGAGACCCAGTACTTC
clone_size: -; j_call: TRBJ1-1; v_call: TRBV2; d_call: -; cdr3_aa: CASSGNSGGVEMNTEAFF; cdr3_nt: TGTGCCAGCAGTGGAAATTCGGGAGGGGTGGAAATGAACACTGAAGCTTTCTTT
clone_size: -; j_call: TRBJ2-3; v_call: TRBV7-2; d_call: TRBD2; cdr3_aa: CASSLRRRASGLSTDTQYF; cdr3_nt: TGTGCCAGCAGCTTAAGGAGGAGGGCTAGCGGGTTAAGCACAGATACGCAGTATTTT
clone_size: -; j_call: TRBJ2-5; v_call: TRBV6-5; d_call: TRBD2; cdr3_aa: CASQGLAGETQYF; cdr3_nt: TGTGCCAGCCAGGGACTAGCGGGAGAGACCCAGTACTTC
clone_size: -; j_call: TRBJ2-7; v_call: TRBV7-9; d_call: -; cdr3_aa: CASSLVGALEQYF; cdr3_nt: TGTGCCAGCAGCTTAGTTGGGGCCCTCGAGCAGTACTTC
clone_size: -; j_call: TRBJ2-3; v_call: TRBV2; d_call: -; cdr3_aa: CASTGLGGGAHTDTQYF; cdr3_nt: TGTGCCAGCACCGGCCTGGGAGGGGGGGCTCACACAGATACGCAGTATTTT